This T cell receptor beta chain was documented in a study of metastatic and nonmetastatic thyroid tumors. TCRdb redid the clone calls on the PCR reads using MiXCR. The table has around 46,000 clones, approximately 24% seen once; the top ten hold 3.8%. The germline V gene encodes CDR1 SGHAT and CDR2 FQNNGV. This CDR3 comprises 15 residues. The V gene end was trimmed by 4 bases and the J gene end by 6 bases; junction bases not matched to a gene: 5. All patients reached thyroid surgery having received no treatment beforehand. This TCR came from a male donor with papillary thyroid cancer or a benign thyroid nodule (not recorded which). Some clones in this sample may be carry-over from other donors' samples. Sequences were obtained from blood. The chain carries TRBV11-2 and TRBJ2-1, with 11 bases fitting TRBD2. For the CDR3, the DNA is TGTGCCAGCAGCTCGCTAGCGGGGGGTTCCAATGAGCAGTTCTTC. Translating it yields CASSSLAGGSNEQFF. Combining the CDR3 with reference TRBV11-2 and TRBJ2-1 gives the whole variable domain EAGVAQSPRYKIIEKRQSVAFWCNPISGHATLYWYQQILGQGPKLLIQFQNNGVVDDSQLPKDRFSAERLKGVDSTLKIQPAKLEDSAVYLCASSSLAGGSNEQFFGPGTRLTVL.